The 28 T cell receptor beta chains presented below share a single source sample, sequenced in a study of blood T cell repertoires in COVID-19. TCRdb's table, derived via immunoSEQ multiplex PCR, lists solely in-frame clones and lacks some. The table shows roughly 140,000 clones, with 70% to 90% occurring only once. Source material: peripheral blood. All receptors derive from a man between 70 and 80 years old with acute or convalescent COVID-19.

The chain combines TRBV18 with TRBJ2-3, with a weak D call TRBD2 (6 bases). V lost 3 bases and J 1 base, leaving 14 bases between the germline ends. Germline V gene sequence: CDR1 KGHSH, CDR2 LQKENI. CDR3 length: 16 amino acids. The CDR3 sequence: CASSPGNSGGTDTQYF. CDR3 nucleotides: TGTGCCAGCTCACCCGGGAATAGCGGAGGCACAGATACGCAGTATTTT.

The DNA for the CDR3 is TGTGCCAGCAGCGGGACAGGGGCTAGCACAGATACGCAGTATTTT. Its protein is CASSGTGASTDTQYF. The chain recombines TRBV9 with TRBJ2-3, with 9 nucleotides matching TRBD1. Losses at the gene ends were 3 bases for V and 0 bases for J; bases not matched to a gene: 2. The CDR3 is made up of 15 amino acids. Germline V gene sequence: CDR1 SGDLS, CDR2 YYNGEE.

The CDR3 reads CASSLTGGEGYGYTF. The CDR3, as DNA: TGTGCCAGCAGCCTAACAGGGGGCGAAGGCTATGGCTACACCTTC. V gene TRBV3-1 (or the pseudogene TRBV3-2) combines with J gene TRBJ1-2; 9 bases are a match to TRBD1. V dropped 4 bases and J dropped 4; count of bases not matched to a gene: 7. The V gene's germline CDR1 is LGHDT and CDR2 YNNKEL (reference sequence). This CDR3 comprises 15 residues.

This clone was seen just once. The gene calls are TRBV11-2 and TRBJ1-1; D gene uncertain. The V and J ends lost 0 bases and 1 base respectively, with 9 bases between them. CDR3 size: 15 residues. Germline V gene sequence: CDR1 SGHAT, CDR2 FQNNGV. The CDR3, as DNA: TGTGCCAGCAGCTTAGACCCAGCGCCGAACACTGAAGCTTTCTTT. This sequence encodes CASSLDPAPNTEAFF.

CDR3 loop: CASSPSRVNTEAFF. The CDR3 DNA follows: TGTGCCAGCAGTCCATCCAGGGTGAACACTGAAGCTTTCTTT. The chain has TRBV27 and TRBJ1-1; TRBD1 might be the D (5 bases). The CDR3 totals 14 residues. CDR1 is MNHEY and CDR2 is SMNVEV in the germline V gene (reference sequence). Trimming took 5 bases from V and 0 from J, leaving 10 bases between them.

V and J are TRBV5-1 and TRBJ2-1, with D perhaps matching TRBD2 (6 bases). Germline V gene sequence: CDR1 SGHRS, CDR2 YFSETQ. There are 12 residues in the CDR3. The ends were cut back, 5 bases at V and 9 bases at J, with 12 bases in the middle. This CDR3 is CASRETSVEQFF. The CDR3 DNA sequence: TGCGCCAGCAGAGAGACTAGTGTTGAGCAGTTCTTC.

The chain combines TRBV18 with TRBJ2-1, with 8 bases aligning to TRBD2. Germline V lookup: CDR1 KGHSH, CDR2 LQKENI. Trimming cost V 3 bases and J 5 bases; bases outside gene matches: 6. The CDR3 is 15 residues long. CDR3 amino acids: CASSPGREVHNEQFF. In nucleotides, the CDR3 is TGTGCCAGCTCACCGGGGCGGGAGGTCCACAATGAGCAGTTCTTC. The complete variable domain, with remaining parts taken from reference TRBV18 and TRBJ2-1, reads NAGVMQNPRHLVRRRGQEARLRCSPMKGHSHVYWYRQLPEEGLKFMVYLQKENIIDESGMPKERFSAEFPKEGPSILRIQQVVRGDSAAYFCASSPGREVHNEQFFGPGTRLTVL.

CDR3 nucleotide sequence: TGTGCCAGTAGTAGAACTAGCGGGAGGACGAACAATGAGCAGTTCTTC. Protein product: CASSRTSGRTNNEQFF. The chain carries TRBV19 and TRBJ2-1; 12 bases match TRBD2. This CDR3 spans 16 amino acids. Looked up from germline, CDR1 is LNHDA and CDR2 is SQIVND (reference sequence). Germline trimming cut 4 bases from V and 5 bases from J; bases unmatched to any gene: 6.

The chain employs TRBV2 and TRBJ1-2, with D uncertain. Trimming took 7 bases from V and 0 from J, leaving 12 bases between them. The CDR3 runs 14 residues. Germline CDR1 SNHLY, CDR2 FYNNEI. This CDR3 reads CASIGSGTNYGYTF. The DNA for the CDR3 is TGTGCCAGCATAGGTTCCGGGACTAACTATGGCTACACCTTC.

The chain joins TRBV15 to TRBJ2-7, with 7 bases identical to TRBD1. J gave up 0 bases and V 6 bases, and 5 bases lay outside the gene matches. The CDR3 loop spans 14 amino acids. Germline CDR1 reads LNHNV; CDR2 reads YYDKDF (reference sequence). The CDR3 DNA is TGTGCCACCAGACGACAGGGTAGCTCCTACGAGCAGTACTTC. Its translation is CATRRQGSSYEQYF.

The chain carries TRBV7-9 and TRBJ2-7; 8 bases are a match to TRBD1. Germline loops: CDR1 SEHNR, CDR2 FQNEAQ (reference sequence). The CDR3 consists of 15 residues. The J segment lost 3 bases and the V segment lost 3 bases, leaving 7 bases of the junction unmatched. Here the CDR3 DNA reads TGTGCCAGCAGCTTTAGCGGACAGGGTGGCTACGAGCAGTACTTC. This gives the protein CASSFSGQGGYEQYF.

The rearrangement links TRBV28 to TRBJ2-7; 15 bases map to TRBD2. V was pared by 2 bases and J by 4 bases, with 9 bases of the junction left unmatched. This CDR3 is built from 18 residues. CDR1 is MDHEN, CDR2 SYDVKM, per germline. CDR3: CASSLRLRGLAGGYEQYF. Here the CDR3 DNA reads TGTGCCAGCAGTTTACGTCTACGGGGACTAGCGGGAGGTTACGAGCAGTACTTC.

The CDR3 spells CASSRGTGELFF. As DNA, the CDR3 is TGTGCCAGCAGTCGGGGGACCGGGGAGCTGTTTTTT. The chain combines TRBV6-5 with TRBJ2-2; D is perhaps TRBD2 (6 bases). V was clipped by 5 bases and J by 5 bases, with 6 bases between them. The length of the CDR3 is 12 residues. Germline V gene sequence: CDR1 MNHEY, CDR2 SVGAGI.

The chain has TRBV28 and TRBJ2-7, with 12 bases identical to TRBD1. CDR3 length: 16 residues. Germline assignment: CDR1 MDHEN and CDR2 SYDVKM. Trimming took 6 bases from V and 3 from J; bases not matched to a gene: 9. The CDR3 region has the DNA TGTGCCAGCAGAACCCCCGGGACAGGGGGCTTCTACGAGCAGTACTTC. Encoded protein: CASRTPGTGGFYEQYF.

This clone has a single count. The rearrangement joins TRBV19 to TRBJ1-2; TRBD1 agrees at 7 bases. The V gene end was trimmed by 3 bases and the J gene end by 2 bases; junction bases not matched to a gene: 3. This CDR3 contains 14 residues. The germline V gene encodes CDR1 LNHDA and CDR2 SQIVND (reference sequence). The CDR3 bases are TGTGCCAGTAGTATCTCGGGACAGAACTATGGCTACACCTTC. Protein sequence: CASSISGQNYGYTF.

The J gene is TRBJ2-7, the V gene TRBV29-1; no firm D call. The V end lost 3 bases, the J end lost 2 bases, and 11 bases lay between the germline ends. This CDR3 is built from 13 residues. Looked up from germline, CDR1 is SQVTM and CDR2 is ANQGSEA. CDR3 bases: TGCAGCGTTGATGGGCCAGGAACCTACGAGCAGTACTTC. It codes for CSVDGPGTYEQYF.

The chain recombines TRBV7-2 with TRBJ1-1; 9 bases map to TRBD1. The V segment lost 0 bases and the J segment 5 bases; nucleotides outside the gene matches: 7. Germline CDR1 and CDR2: SGHTA and FQGNSA. The CDR3 contains 16 residues. The CDR3 region is CASSLARTGARTEAFF. The CDR3, as DNA: TGTGCCAGCAGCTTAGCCAGGACAGGGGCCCGGACTGAAGCTTTCTTT.

V gene TRBV19 combines with J gene TRBJ1-3; 7 bases map to TRBD1. Germline values: CDR1 LNHDA, CDR2 SQIVND (reference sequence). This CDR3 region has 15 residues. V shed 4 bases and J 0 bases; nucleotides not matched to a gene: 3. The CDR3 region has the DNA TGTGCCAGTAGTACCCGACAGGGCTCTGGAAACACCATATATTTT. This gives the protein CASSTRQGSGNTIYF.

The chain uses TRBV30 and TRBJ1-5, with 9 bases matching TRBD1. Per germline, CDR1 GTSNPN and CDR2 SVGIG (reference sequence). This CDR3 is built from 13 residues. Trimming took 4 bases from V and 7 from J; bases not matched to a gene: 5. The DNA of the CDR3 is TGTGCCTGGAATACAGGGGGCGACCAGCCCCAGCATTTT. Its translation is CAWNTGGDQPQHF.

V usage is TRBV5-4 and J usage is TRBJ2-7, with a tentative D call TRBD1 (5 bases). V was pared by 1 base and J by 6 bases, with 5 bases between. Germline values: CDR1 SGHNT, CDR2 YYREEE (reference sequence). The CDR3 is 11 amino acids. The CDR3 DNA sequence: TGTGCCAGCAGCTTGCAGGGCGAGCAGTACTTC. Translating gives CASSLQGEQYF.

The V call is TRBV28, the J call TRBJ1-2; tentative D call: TRBD1 (6 bases). V lost 6 bases to trimming and J lost 4 bases, with 12 bases between them. This CDR3 has 13 amino acids. Germline values: CDR1 MDHEN, CDR2 SYDVKM. CDR3 bases: TGTGCCAGCAGAAACGGGACACTCTATGGCTACACCTTC. Translation gives CASRNGTLYGYTF.

The CDR3 protein is CASSSQTGGTEAFF. CDR3 nucleotide sequence: TGCGCCAGCAGCTCCCAGACAGGGGGCACTGAAGCTTTCTTT. The chain uses TRBV5-1 and TRBJ1-1; 9 positions agree with TRBD1. This CDR3 comprises 14 residues. Germline CDR1 and CDR2: SGHRS and YFSETQ. V gave up 3 bases and J gave up 4 bases; unmatched junction bases: 4.

V usage is TRBV28 and J usage is TRBJ1-2; TRBD1 matches 7 bases. The germline V gene encodes CDR1 MDHEN and CDR2 SYDVKM. Trimming removed 6 bases from V and 8 bases from J; junction bases left unmatched: 15. This CDR3 has 15 amino acids. The CDR3 sequence: CASRVPTGFGRGYTF. Here the CDR3 DNA reads TGTGCCAGCAGGGTTCCGACAGGGTTCGGCCGCGGCTACACCTTC.

The chain has TRBV19 and TRBJ2-3; TRBD2 aligns across 11 bases. The CDR3 totals 15 residues. Germline trimming cut 3 bases from V and 6 bases from J; bases unmatched to any gene: 5. CDR1 and CDR2 from the germline V gene are LNHDA and SQIVND (reference sequence). The chain's CDR3 is CASSITSGGRDTQYF. Written as DNA, the CDR3 is TGTGCCAGTAGTATCACTAGCGGGGGCCGGGATACGCAGTATTTT.

DNA for the CDR3: TGTGCCAGCAGCTTCGGGGACTATCCCCACGAGCAGTACTTC. Its protein is CASSFGDYPHEQYF. V gene TRBV7-9 combines with J gene TRBJ2-7; 7 bases line up with TRBD2. Germline trimming cut 3 bases from V and 5 bases from J; bases unmatched to any gene: 7. CDR3 length: 14 residues. CDR1 and CDR2 from the germline V gene are SEHNR and FQNEAQ (reference sequence). Looking up the rest from reference TRBV7-9 and TRBJ2-7 gives the full variable domain: DTGVSQNPRHKITKRGQNVTFRCDPISEHNRLYWYRQTLGQGPEFLTYFQNEAQLEKSRLLSDRFSAERPKGSFSTLEIQRTEQGDSAMYLCASSFGDYPHEQYFGPGTRLTVT.

This chain links TRBV29-1 with TRBJ2-2, with D hard to call. Trimming pared 5 bases from V and 7 bases from J, leaving 17 bases between. The CDR3 extends over 14 amino acids. Germline assignment: CDR1 SQVTM and CDR2 ANQGSEA. The CDR3 loop reads CSVQKREVGGELFF. Written as DNA, the CDR3 is TGCAGCGTTCAAAAGCGAGAGGTTGGCGGGGAGCTGTTTTTT.

This chain's CDR3 is CASSLTGGSGQPQHF. The CDR3 DNA is TGCGCCAGCAGCCTTACAGGGGGCTCGGGTCAGCCCCAGCATTTT. The chain employs TRBV5-1 and TRBJ1-5; 9 positions agree with TRBD1. The V segment lost 4 bases and the J segment 6 bases; nucleotides outside the gene matches: 8. This CDR3 contains 15 residues. Germline V gene data show CDR1 as SGHRS and CDR2 as YFSETQ.

The chain carries TRBV24-1 and TRBJ2-1; 11 nucleotides align to TRBD2. CDR1 is KGHDR and CDR2 is SFDVKD in the germline V gene. V dropped 3 bases and J dropped 7; count of bases not matched to a gene: 4. The CDR3 extends over 15 amino acids. CDR3 nucleotide sequence: TGTGCCACCAGTGATGGGTCTAGCGGGAGGAATGAGCAGTTCTTC. Its protein product is CATSDGSSGRNEQFF.